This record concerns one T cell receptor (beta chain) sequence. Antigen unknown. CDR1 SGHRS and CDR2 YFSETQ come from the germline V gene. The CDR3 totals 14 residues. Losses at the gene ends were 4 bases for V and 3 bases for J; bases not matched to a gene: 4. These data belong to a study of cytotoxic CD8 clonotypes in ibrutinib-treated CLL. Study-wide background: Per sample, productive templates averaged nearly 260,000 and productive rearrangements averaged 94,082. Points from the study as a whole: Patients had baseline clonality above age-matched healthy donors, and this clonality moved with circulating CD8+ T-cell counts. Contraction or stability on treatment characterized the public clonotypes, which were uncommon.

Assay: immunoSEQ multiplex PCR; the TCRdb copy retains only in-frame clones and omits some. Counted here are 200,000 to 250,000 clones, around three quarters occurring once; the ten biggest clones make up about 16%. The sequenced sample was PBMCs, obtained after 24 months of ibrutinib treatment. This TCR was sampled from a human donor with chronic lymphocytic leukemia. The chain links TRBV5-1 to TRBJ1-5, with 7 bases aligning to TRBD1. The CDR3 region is CASSPTGNNQPQHF. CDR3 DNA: TGCGCCAGCAGCCCGACAGGGAACAATCAGCCCCAGCATTTT.